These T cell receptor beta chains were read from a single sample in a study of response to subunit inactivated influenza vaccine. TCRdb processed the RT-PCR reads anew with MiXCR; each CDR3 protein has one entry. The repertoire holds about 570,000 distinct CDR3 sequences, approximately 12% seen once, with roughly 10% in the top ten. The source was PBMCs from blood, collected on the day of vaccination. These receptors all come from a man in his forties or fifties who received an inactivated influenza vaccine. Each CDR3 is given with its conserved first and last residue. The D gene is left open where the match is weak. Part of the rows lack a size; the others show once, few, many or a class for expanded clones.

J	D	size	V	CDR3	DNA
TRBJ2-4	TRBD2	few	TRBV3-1	CASSLTRSPGGNIQYF	TGTGCCAGCAGTCTAACAAGATCTCCGGGGGGAAACATTCAGTACTTC
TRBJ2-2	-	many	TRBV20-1	CSARGGLNTGELFF	TGCAGTGCTAGAGGAGGACTAAACACCGGGGAGCTGTTTTTT
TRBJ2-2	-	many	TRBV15	CATSTLRGELFF	TGTGCCACCAGCACACTTAGAGGGGAGCTGTTTTTT
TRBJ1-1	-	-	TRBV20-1	CSALAGHQNTEAFF	TGCAGTGCCCTCGCGGGACATCAGAACACTGAAGCTTTCTTT
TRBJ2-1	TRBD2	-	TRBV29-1	CSVEYLSSGRSYNEQFF	TGCAGCGTTGAATATTTGTCTAGCGGGAGGTCTTACAATGAGCAGTTCTTC
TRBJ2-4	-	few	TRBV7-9	CASSTPGQILNIQYF	TGTGCCAGCAGCACCCCCGGACAAATCCTAAACATTCAGTACTTC
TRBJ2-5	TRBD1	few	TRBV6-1	CAISGTGAGETQYF	TGTGCCATTTCCGGGACAGGGGCTGGGGAGACCCAGTACTTC
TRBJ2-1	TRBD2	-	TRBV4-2	CASSLRLAGPYNEQFF	TGTGCCAGCAGCCTCCGACTAGCGGGACCCTACAATGAGCAGTTCTTC
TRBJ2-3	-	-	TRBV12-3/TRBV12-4	CASRLAEDTQYF	TGTGCCAGCAGGTTGGCAGAAGATACGCAGTATTTT
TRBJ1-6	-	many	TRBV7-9	CASSLWDFNSPLHF	TGTGCCAGCAGCTTATGGGATTTTAATTCACCCCTCCACTTT
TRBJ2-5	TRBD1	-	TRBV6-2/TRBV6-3	CASSYGQGWETQYF	TGTGCCAGCAGTTACGGACAGGGGTGGGAGACCCAGTACTTC
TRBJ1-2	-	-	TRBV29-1	CSVDRLYGYTF	TGCAGCGTTGATAGGCTCTATGGCTACACCTTC
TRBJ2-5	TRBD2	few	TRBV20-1	CSASPTTGGVETQYF	TGCAGTGCTAGCCCCACAACGGGGGGGGTGGAGACCCAGTACTTC
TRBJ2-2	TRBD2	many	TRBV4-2	CASSQEPRTSGGAWNTGELFF	TGTGCCAGCAGCCAAGAACCCCGGACTAGCGGGGGGGCTTGGAACACCGGGGAGCTGTTTTTT
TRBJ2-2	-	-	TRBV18	CASSSASGMTGELFF	TGTGCCAGCTCATCGGCGTCGGGTATGACCGGGGAGCTGTTTTTT
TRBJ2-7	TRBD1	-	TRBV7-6	CASSLGTGPKYF	TGTGCCAGCAGCTTAGGGACAGGCCCGAAGTACTTC
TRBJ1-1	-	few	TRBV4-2	CASSQAHLANTEAFF	TGTGCCAGCAGCCAAGCCCATCTGGCGAACACTGAAGCTTTCTTT
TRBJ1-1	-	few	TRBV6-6	CASLIVGTEAFF	TGTGCCAGCTTAATCGTTGGCACTGAAGCTTTCTTT
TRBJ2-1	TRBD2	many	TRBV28	CASLRLAGEVSYNEQFF	TGTGCCAGCCTGCGACTAGCGGGAGAGGTTAGTTACAATGAGCAGTTCTTC
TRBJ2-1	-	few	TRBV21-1	CASSKNRYNEQFF	TGTGCCAGCAGCAAGAACCGCTACAATGAGCAGTTCTTC
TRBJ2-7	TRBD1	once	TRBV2	CASIRPGQGSREQYF	TGTGCCAGCATCAGACCGGGACAGGGTAGTCGCGAGCAGTACTTC
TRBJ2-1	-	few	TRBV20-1	CSARPTPGTLPREQFF	TGCAGTGCTAGACCAACCCCCGGGACCCTCCCACGTGAGCAGTTCTTC
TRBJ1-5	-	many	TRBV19	CASSPQGMGGQPQHF	TGTGCCAGTAGTCCGCAGGGTATGGGCGGCCAGCCCCAGCATTTT
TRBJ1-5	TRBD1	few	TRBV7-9	CASSSATGGFNQPQHF	TGTGCCAGCAGCTCAGCCACAGGGGGCTTTAATCAGCCCCAGCATTTT
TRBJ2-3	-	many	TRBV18	CASSPYRDTQYF	TGTGCCAGCTCACCATATCGCGATACGCAGTATTTT
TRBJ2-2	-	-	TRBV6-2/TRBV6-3	CASRLGTPNTGELFF	TGTGCCAGCAGGTTAGGGACACCGAACACCGGGGAGCTGTTTTTT
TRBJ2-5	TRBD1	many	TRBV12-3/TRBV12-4	CASSLVGTGQETQYF	TGTGCCAGCAGTTTGGTCGGGACAGGTCAAGAGACCCAGTACTTC
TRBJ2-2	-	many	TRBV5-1	CASSSRVGTGELFF	TGCGCCAGCAGCTCCCGAGTTGGTACCGGGGAGCTGTTTTTT
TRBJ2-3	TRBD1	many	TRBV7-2	CASSRDRASSTDTQYF	TGTGCCAGCAGCCGCGACAGGGCCTCTAGCACAGATACGCAGTATTTT
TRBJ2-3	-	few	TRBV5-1	CASVRGTGTTDTQYF	TGCGCCAGCGTACGGGGAACGGGGACAACAGATACGCAGTATTTT
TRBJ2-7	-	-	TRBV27	CASSSLLGRETFEQYF	TGTGCCAGCAGTTCCCTTCTGGGGCGGGAAACCTTCGAGCAGTACTTC
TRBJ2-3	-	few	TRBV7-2	CASSLAGGVSTDTQYF	TGTGCCAGCAGCTTAGCGGGCGGGGTGTCCACAGATACGCAGTATTTT
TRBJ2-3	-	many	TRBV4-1	CASSQVGNADTQYF	TGCGCCAGCAGCCAAGTGGGTAACGCAGATACGCAGTATTTT
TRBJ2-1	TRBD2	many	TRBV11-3	CASSVRGGRGLAGVGSYNEQFF	TGTGCCAGCAGCGTTAGGGGTGGTAGGGGACTAGCGGGAGTGGGCTCCTACAATGAGCAGTTCTTC
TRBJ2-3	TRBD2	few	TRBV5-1	CASSSGLAGFGDTQYF	TGCGCCAGCAGCTCGGGACTAGCAGGCTTTGGGGATACGCAGTATTTT
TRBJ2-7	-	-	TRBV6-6	CASLDRSYEQYF	TGTGCCAGCCTGGACAGATCCTACGAGCAGTACTTC
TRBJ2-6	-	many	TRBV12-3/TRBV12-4	CATRDSGANVLTF	TGTGCCACCCGGGACTCTGGGGCCAACGTCCTGACTTTC
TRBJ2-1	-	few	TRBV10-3	CAISQGSEQFF	TGTGCCATCAGCCAGGGGAGTGAGCAGTTCTTC
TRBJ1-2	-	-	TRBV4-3	CASSQDWTDNYGYTF	TGCGCCAGCAGCCAAGATTGGACGGATAACTATGGCTACACCTTC
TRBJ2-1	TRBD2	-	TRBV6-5	CASSSSGREFF	TGTGCCAGCAGTTCTAGCGGGAGAGAGTTCTTC
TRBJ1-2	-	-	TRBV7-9	CASSLTAMGLGGYTF	TGTGCCAGCAGCTTAACGGCTATGGGCCTAGGGGGCTACACCTTC
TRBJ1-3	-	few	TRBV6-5	CASSYSSGYGNTIYF	TGTGCCAGCAGTTACTCTTCTGGGTATGGAAACACCATATATTTT
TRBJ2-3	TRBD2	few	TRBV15	CATSRPRSSGRADTQYF	TGTGCCACCAGCAGGCCCCGGAGTAGCGGGAGGGCAGATACGCAGTATTTT
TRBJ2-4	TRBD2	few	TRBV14	CASSQDGQREALAKNIQYF	TGTGCCAGCAGCCAAGATGGTCAGCGGGAGGCCCTAGCCAAAAACATTCAGTACTTC
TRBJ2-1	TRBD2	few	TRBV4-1	CASSQVGRLAGSHEQFF	TGCGCCAGCAGCCAAGTGGGCCGACTAGCGGGGTCACATGAGCAGTTCTTC
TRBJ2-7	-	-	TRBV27	CASSTRLARKPYEQYF	TGTGCCAGCAGCACCCGGCTGGCAAGAAAACCTTACGAGCAGTACTTC
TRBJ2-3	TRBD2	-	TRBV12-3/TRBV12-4	CASSSSGADTQYF	TGTGCCAGCAGTTCTAGCGGGGCAGATACGCAGTATTTT
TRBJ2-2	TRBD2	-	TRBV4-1	CASGLAGGTNTGELFF	TGCGCCAGCGGACTAGCGGGAGGCACGAACACCGGGGAGCTGTTTTTT
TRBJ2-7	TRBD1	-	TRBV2	CASSPDRGRYEQYF	TGTGCCAGCAGTCCTGACAGGGGCAGGTACGAGCAGTACTTC
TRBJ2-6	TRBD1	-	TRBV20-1	CSAPRTGGSSGANVLTF	TGCAGTGCACCCCGGACAGGTGGAAGCTCTGGGGCCAACGTCCTGACTTTC
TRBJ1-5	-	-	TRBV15	CATSGLNQPQHF	TGTGCCACCAGCGGTCTCAATCAGCCCCAGCATTTT
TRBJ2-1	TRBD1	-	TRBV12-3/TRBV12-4	CASSPRDRVSNEQFF	TGTGCCAGCAGCCCTCGGGACAGGGTAAGCAATGAGCAGTTCTTC
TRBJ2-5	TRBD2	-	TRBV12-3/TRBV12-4	CASRPGTSGWETQYF	TGTGCCAGCAGACCAGGGACTAGCGGATGGGAGACCCAGTACTTC